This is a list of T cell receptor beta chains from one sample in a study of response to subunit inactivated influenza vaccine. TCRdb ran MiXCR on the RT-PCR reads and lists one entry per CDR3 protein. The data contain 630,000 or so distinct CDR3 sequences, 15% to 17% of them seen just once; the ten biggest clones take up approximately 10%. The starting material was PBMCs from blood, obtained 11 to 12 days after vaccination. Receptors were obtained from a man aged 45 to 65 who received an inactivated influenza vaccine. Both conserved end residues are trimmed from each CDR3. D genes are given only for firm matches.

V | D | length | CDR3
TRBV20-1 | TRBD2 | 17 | SARDVTSGGAGAKNIQY
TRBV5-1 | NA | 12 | ASSSLTTRGEQY
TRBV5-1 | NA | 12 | ASSPSATPMEQY
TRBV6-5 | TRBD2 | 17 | ASSYTGLAGGPNTGELF
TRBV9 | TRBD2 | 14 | ASSQLAGHYYNEQF
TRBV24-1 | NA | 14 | ATSEGDRTVADEQY
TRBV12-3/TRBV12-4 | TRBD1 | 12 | ASSETGRRETQY
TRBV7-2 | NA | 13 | ASSPHPTVYNEQF
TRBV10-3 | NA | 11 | ATQQTSGNTIY
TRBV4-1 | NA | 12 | ASSRSDGRNEQF
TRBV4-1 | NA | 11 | ASSQVGYYGYT
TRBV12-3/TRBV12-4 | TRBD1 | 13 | ASSRDRGHSGGYT
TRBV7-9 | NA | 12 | ASSYTGQGNTIY
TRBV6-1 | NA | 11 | ASKSGIQETQY
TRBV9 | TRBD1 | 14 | ASSVVGTGGLDTQY
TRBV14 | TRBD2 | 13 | ASSPWTSNLNEQF
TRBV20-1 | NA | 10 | SARDRISPLH
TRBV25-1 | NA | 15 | ASSDWKVAGGLYGYT
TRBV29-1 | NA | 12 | SVVPRHSNYGYT
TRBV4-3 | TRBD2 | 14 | ASSQVSGLVSNEQF
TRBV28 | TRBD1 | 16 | ASSSSRTGEFSYNEQF
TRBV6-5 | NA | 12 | ASSYSRAAGEQF
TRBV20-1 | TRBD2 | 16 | SAYSPGTSGSSTDTQY
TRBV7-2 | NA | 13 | ASSSIAGLYNEQF
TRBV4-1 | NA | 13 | ASSLSAVSTDTQY
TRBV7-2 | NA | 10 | ASSLNYRQQY
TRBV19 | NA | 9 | ASKGRYEQY
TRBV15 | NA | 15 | ATSRRGTHLLQETQY
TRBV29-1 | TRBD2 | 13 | SAETSGRAYNEQF
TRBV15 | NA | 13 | ATSGTGHPTETQY
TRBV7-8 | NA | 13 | ASSQIGTWGSPLH
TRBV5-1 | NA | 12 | ASSLFSPQETQY